This TCR beta chain was sequenced for a study of technical replicates of blood from a few donors. Profiled with immunoSEQ multiplex PCR; TCRdb holds only in-frame clones, not every one. The sample records tens of thousands of clones, around 97% being singletons. The germline V gene has CDR1 SQVTM and CDR2 ANQGSEA. Trimming removed 6 bases at V and 1 base at J, with 18 bases between. The CDR3 runs to 15 residues. The sequence was obtained from a human donor in good health. The chain has TRBV29-1 and TRBJ2-5; perhaps TRBD2 as D (6 bases). Sequenced material: T cells isolated from PBMCs. The CDR3 protein is CSVRPSGSPQETQYF. The CDR3 nucleotides read TGCAGCGTCCGACCCTCCGGGAGCCCCCAAGAGACCCAGTACTTC.